This T cell receptor (beta chain) stems from a study of control samples from healthy donors and cancer patients. Sequenced by immunoSEQ multiplex PCR; TCRdb stores in-frame clones only, minus some. This table holds 50,000 or so clones, roughly 93% found once. V shed 4 bases and J shed 6 bases, with 15 bases lying between them. The germline V gene encodes CDR1 MNHNY and CDR2 SVGAGI (reference sequence). The CDR3 spans 14 residues. Material: PBMCs. The chain is built from TRBV6-6 and TRBJ1-1; D uncertain. The source of this sequence is a woman in her forties or fifties with head and neck cancer. The CDR3 DNA sequence: TGTGCCAGCAGTTCCCCGGTCGGGGAGCCTGAAGCTTTCTTT. Encoded protein: CASSSPVGEPEAFF.